These T cell receptor beta chains were read from a single sample in a study of metastatic and nonmetastatic thyroid tumors. From the PCR reads, TCRdb re-called clones with MiXCR. Of over 25,000 clones detected, around 17% appear once; the ten largest clones hold about 6%. The sequencing sample was made of blood. All receptors derive from a male donor with papillary thyroid cancer or a benign thyroid nodule (not recorded which). Some clones in this sample may be carry-over from other donors' samples. CDR3s include the opening cysteine and the closing phenylalanine or tryptophan. A D gene is named only where the DNA matches it firmly. A row's size may be missing; if present it is once, few, many or a size class.

TRBV11-2	many	TRBJ2-7	NA	CASSLEMGGQQYF	TGTGCCAGCAGCTTAGAGATGGGGGGCCAGCAGTACTTC
TRBV9	many	TRBJ1-3	NA	CASSEGLWVNSGNTIYF	TGTGCCAGCAGCGAGGGACTCTGGGTAAACTCTGGAAACACCATATATTTT
TRBV20-1	many	TRBJ1-1	NA	CSAARTDRGRSEAFF	TGCAGTGCTGCCCGCACCGATAGGGGCCGGTCTGAAGCTTTCTTT
TRBV20-1	NA	TRBJ2-1	TRBD2	CSARDGSGRPYNEQFF	TGCAGTGCTAGAGATGGGAGCGGGAGACCCTACAATGAGCAGTTCTTC
TRBV11-3	many	TRBJ1-1	NA	CASSRVRNTEAFF	TGTGCCAGCAGCAGGGTGAGGAACACTGAAGCTTTCTTT
TRBV24-1	many	TRBJ2-1	TRBD2	CATSDLSTSGRADEQFF	TGTGCCACCAGTGATTTAAGTACTAGCGGGAGGGCCGATGAGCAGTTCTTC
TRBV10-1	few	TRBJ1-1	NA	CASSYSMNTEAFF	TGCGCCAGCAGTTATTCCATGAACACTGAAGCTTTCTTT
TRBV19	many	TRBJ1-6	TRBD1	CASSIGTGTSPLHF	TGTGCCAGTAGTATAGGGACAGGGACTTCACCCCTCCACTTT
TRBV18	many	TRBJ1-4	TRBD1	CASSPPNRGRTGEKLFF	TGTGCCAGCTCACCACCGAACAGGGGGCGTACTGGTGAAAAACTGTTTTTT
TRBV5-1	many	TRBJ1-1	NA	CASSWEQLNTEAFF	TGCGCCAGCTCGTGGGAACAGTTGAACACTGAAGCTTTCTTT
TRBV2	few	TRBJ2-7	NA	CASSEFYEQYF	TGTGCCAGCAGTGAATTCTACGAGCAGTACTTC
TRBV11-3	NA	TRBJ1-3	NA	CASSHGTPSSGNTIYF	TGTGCCAGCAGCCACGGGACACCGAGCTCTGGAAACACCATATATTTT
TRBV27	medium-sized	TRBJ1-6	TRBD1	CASSADTGGRGSPLHF	TGTGCCAGCAGTGCTGACACAGGGGGCCGGGGTTCACCCCTCCACTTT
TRBV3-1	many	TRBJ2-3	TRBD2	CASSRGLAGGGRADTQYF	TGTGCCAGCAGCCGGGGACTAGCGGGAGGGGGTAGGGCAGATACGCAGTATTTT
TRBV19	many	TRBJ2-5	TRBD1	CASRTGTAVDETQYF	TGTGCCAGTAGAACCGGGACAGCTGTGGACGAGACCCAGTACTTC
TRBV28	many	TRBJ2-4	NA	CASSLSGGASNIQYF	TGTGCCAGCAGTTTATCTGGGGGGGCCTCAAACATTCAGTACTTC
TRBV5-4	many	TRBJ1-6	NA	CASSLVNSPLHF	TGTGCCAGCAGCTTGGTGAATTCACCTCTCCACTTT
TRBV28	many	TRBJ1-2	NA	CASSYRGQDSFREGYTF	TGTGCCAGCAGTTATCGTGGGCAGGACAGTTTCAGGGAGGGCTACACCTTC
TRBV28	many	TRBJ2-5	NA	CASSFLQWGETQYF	TGTGCCAGCAGTTTCCTCCAATGGGGGGAGACCCAGTACTTC
TRBV27	many	TRBJ1-1	TRBD1	CASSLYGQGGVNTEAFF	TGTGCCAGCAGTTTATACGGACAGGGGGGTGTTAACACTGAAGCTTTCTTT
TRBV12-3/TRBV12-4	medium-sized	TRBJ2-2	TRBD1	CASSPSGQAVGELFF	TGTGCCAGCAGCCCTTCGGGACAGGCGGTCGGGGAGCTGTTTTTT
TRBV3-1	NA	TRBJ2-7	NA	CASSDRHEQYF	TGTGCCAGCAGCGACCGCCACGAGCAGTACTTC
TRBV20-1	many	TRBJ2-1	TRBD2	CSARGLWREGNEQFF	TGCAGTGCTAGAGGTTTATGGCGGGAGGGCAATGAGCAGTTCTTC